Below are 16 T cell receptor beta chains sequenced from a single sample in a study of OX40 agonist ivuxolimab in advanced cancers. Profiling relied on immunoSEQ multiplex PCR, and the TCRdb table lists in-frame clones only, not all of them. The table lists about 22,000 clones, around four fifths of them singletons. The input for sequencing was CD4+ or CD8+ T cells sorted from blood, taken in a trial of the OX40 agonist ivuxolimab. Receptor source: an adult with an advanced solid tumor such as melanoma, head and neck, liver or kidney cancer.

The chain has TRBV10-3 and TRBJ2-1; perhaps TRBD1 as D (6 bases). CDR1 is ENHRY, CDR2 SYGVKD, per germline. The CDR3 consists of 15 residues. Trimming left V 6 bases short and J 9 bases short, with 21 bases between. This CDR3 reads CAIRPVQGRQAEQFF. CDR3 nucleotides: TGTGCCATCAGGCCCGTACAAGGAAGACAGGCTGAGCAGTTCTTC.

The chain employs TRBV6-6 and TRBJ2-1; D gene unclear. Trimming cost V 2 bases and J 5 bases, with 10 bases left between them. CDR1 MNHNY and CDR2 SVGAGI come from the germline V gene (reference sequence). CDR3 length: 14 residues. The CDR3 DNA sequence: TGTGCCAGCAGTTACGCTATCTGGGACAATGAGCAGTTCTTC. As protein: CASSYAIWDNEQFF.

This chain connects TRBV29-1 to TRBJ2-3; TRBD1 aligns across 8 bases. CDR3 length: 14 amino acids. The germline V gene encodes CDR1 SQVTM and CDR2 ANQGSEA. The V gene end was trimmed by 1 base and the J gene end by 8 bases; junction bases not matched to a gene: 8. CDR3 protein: CSVEVPPTGGTQYF. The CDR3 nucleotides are TGCAGCGTTGAAGTGCCCCCTACAGGGGGTACGCAGTATTTT.

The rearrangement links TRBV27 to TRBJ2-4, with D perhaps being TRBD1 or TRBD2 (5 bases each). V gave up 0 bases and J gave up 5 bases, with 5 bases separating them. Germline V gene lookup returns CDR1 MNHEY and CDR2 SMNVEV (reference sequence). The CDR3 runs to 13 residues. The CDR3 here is CASSLSGQNIQYF. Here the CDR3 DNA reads TGTGCCAGCAGTTTATCGGGACAAAACATTCAGTACTTC.

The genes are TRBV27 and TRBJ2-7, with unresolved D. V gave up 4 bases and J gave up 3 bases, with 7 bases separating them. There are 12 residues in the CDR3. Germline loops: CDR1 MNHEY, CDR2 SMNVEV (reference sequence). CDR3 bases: TGTGCCAGCAGTTCATGGGGCTACGAGCAGTACTTC. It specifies CASSSWGYEQYF.

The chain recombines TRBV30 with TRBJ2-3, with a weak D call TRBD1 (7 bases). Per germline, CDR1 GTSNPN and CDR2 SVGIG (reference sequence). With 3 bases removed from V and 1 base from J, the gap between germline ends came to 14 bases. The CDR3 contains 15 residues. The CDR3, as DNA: TGTGCCTGGAGCTCAGGGGGGTCGGGCACAGATACGCAGTATTTT. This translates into CAWSSGGSGTDTQYF.

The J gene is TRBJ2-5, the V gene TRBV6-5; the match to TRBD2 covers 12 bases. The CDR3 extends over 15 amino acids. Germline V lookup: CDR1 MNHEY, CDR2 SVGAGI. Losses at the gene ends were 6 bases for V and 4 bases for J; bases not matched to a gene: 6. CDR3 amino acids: CASRLSGLAGETQYF. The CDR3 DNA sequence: TGTGCCAGCAGGTTATCGGGACTAGCGGGAGAGACCCAGTACTTC.

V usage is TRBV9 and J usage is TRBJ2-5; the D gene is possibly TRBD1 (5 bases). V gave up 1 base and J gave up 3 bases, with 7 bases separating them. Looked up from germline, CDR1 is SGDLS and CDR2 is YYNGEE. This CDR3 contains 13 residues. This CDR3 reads CASSVRGEETQYF. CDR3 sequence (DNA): TGTGCCAGCAGCGTAAGGGGTGAAGAGACCCAGTACTTC.

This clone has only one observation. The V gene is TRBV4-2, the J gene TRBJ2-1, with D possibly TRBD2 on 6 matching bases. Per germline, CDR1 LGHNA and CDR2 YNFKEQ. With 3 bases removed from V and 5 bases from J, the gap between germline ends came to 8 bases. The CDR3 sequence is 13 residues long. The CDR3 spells CASSHGGDNEQFF. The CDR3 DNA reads TGTGCCAGCAGCCACGGAGGGGACAATGAGCAGTTCTTC.

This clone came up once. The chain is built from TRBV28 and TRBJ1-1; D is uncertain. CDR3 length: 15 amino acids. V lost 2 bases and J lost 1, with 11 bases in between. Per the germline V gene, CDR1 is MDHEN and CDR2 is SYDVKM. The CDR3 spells CASSLRYWGNTEAFF. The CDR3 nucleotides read TGTGCCAGCAGTTTACGATACTGGGGGAACACTGAAGCTTTCTTT.

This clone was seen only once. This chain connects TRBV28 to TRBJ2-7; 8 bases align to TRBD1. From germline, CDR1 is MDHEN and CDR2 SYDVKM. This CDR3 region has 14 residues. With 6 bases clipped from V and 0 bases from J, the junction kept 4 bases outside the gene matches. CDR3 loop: CASRAGQGSYEQYF. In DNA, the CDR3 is TGTGCCAGCAGAGCCGGACAGGGCTCCTACGAGCAGTACTTC.

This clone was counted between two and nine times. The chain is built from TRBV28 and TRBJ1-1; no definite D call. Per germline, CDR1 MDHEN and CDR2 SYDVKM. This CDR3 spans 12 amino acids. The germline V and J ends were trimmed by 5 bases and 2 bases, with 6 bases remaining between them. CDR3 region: CASSPSNTEAFF. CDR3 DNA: TGTGCCAGCAGTCCATCTAACACTGAAGCTTTCTTT.

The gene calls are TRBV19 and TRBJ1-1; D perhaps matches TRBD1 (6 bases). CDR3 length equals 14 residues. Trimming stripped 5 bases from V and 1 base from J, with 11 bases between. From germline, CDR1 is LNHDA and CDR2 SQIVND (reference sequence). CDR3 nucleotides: TGTGCCAGTAGTGTCGGGACACAGAACACTGAAGCTTTCTTT. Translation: CASSVGTQNTEAFF.

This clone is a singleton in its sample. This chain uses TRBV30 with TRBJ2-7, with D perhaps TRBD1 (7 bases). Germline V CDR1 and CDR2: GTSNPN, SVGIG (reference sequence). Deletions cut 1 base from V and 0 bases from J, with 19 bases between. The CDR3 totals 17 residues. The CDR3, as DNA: TGTGCCTGGAGTGGGGGGGACAGCCCTTCAAGCTCCTACGAGCAGTACTTC. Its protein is CAWSGGDSPSSSYEQYF.

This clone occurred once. CDR3 loop: CASQSHPYSNQPQHF. CDR3 in DNA: TGTGCCAGCCAGTCACACCCCTATAGCAATCAGCCCCAGCATTTT. The chain joins TRBV28 to TRBJ1-5; the D is unclear. The V end lost 8 bases, the J end lost 0 bases, and 14 bases lay between the germline ends. Germline V gives CDR1 MDHEN, CDR2 SYDVKM. The CDR3 extends over 15 amino acids.

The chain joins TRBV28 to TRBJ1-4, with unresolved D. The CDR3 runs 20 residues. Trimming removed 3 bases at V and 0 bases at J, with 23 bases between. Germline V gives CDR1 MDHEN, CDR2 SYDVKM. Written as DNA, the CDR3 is TGTGCCAGCAGTTTCCTCTACTCCCGTCTTCCCTGGTCAACTAATGAAAAACTGTTTTTT. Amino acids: CASSFLYSRLPWSTNEKLFF.